Below are 10 T cell receptor beta chains sequenced from a single sample in a study of shared clonotypes between healthy human individuals. Produced via immunoSEQ multiplex PCR; TCRdb's table is partial and in-frame only. The sample carries 300,000 or so clones, approximately 79% recorded once. Material: memory CD4+ T cells sorted from blood. Regarding subset: CD45RA-negative fraction. The receptor set was obtained from a man aged 25 to 40 in good health.

About this clone itself: At one end the junction does not follow the germline gene, possibly because of a read error. The chain combines TRBV30 with TRBJ2-1; perhaps TRBD2 as D (6 bases). CDR1 and CDR2 from the germline V gene are GTSNPN and SVGIG (reference sequence). This CDR3 contains 8 residues. The CDR3 DNA sequence: TGTGCCTGGGGAGGGAGAGTCTTC. Translated, it gives CAWGGRVF.

This clone was counted at least ten times. The chain uses TRBV6-5 and TRBJ1-2, with D possibly being TRBD1 (5 bases). The V and J ends lost 0 bases and 4 bases respectively, with 15 bases between them. Per the germline V gene, CDR1 is MNHEY and CDR2 is SVGAGI. The CDR3 runs to 16 residues. CDR3 loop: CASSYSSGRAVYGYTF. CDR3 sequence (DNA): TGTGCCAGCAGTTACTCGAGTGGCAGGGCCGTCTATGGCTACACCTTC.

CDR3 residues: CASSLEHRGNEQFF. The CDR3 DNA reads as TGTGCCAGCAGCCTCGAACACCGGGGGAATGAGCAGTTCTTC. The chain uses TRBV6-6 and TRBJ2-1, with a weak D call TRBD2 (6 bases). The CDR3 consists of 14 residues. Trimming shortened V by 6 bases and J by 7 bases, and 16 bases separated the two germline ends. Germline-derived CDR1 and CDR2 are MNHNY and SVGAGI (reference sequence).

This chain connects TRBV5-1 to TRBJ2-4, with D perhaps TRBD1 (6 bases). This CDR3 is built from 18 residues. The V end was cut by 0 bases, the J end by 0 bases, with 16 bases between. The V gene's germline CDR1 is SGHRS and CDR2 YFSETQ. The DNA for the CDR3 is TGCGCCAGCAGCTTGGCCCCCAGGGACATAGTAGCCAAAAACATTCAGTACTTC. It is translated as CASSLAPRDIVAKNIQYF. The full variable domain, its missing parts supplied by reference TRBV5-1 and TRBJ2-4, is KAGVTQTPRYLIKTRGQQVTLSCSPISGHRSVSWYQQTPGQGLQFLFEYFSETQRNKGNFPGRFSGRQFSNSRSEMNVSTLELGDSALYLCASSLAPRDIVAKNIQYFGAGTRLSVL.

In DNA, the CDR3 is TGTGCCAGCAGTCTGACAGGTTCCTACGAGCAGTACTTC. Its protein is CASSLTGSYEQYF. V and J are TRBV6-5 and TRBJ2-7; TRBD1 is a possible D gene (6 bases). In germline, CDR1 is MNHEY, CDR2 SVGAGI. Between the trimmed V and J ends, which lost 5 bases and 1 base, there was a span of 9 bases. The CDR3 contains 13 residues.

The rearrangement joins TRBV7-8 to TRBJ2-3; the D is unclear. The CDR3 is made up of 13 amino acids. CDR1 SGHVS and CDR2 FQNEAQ come from the germline V gene. The V end lost 2 bases, the J end lost 2 bases, and 5 bases lay between the germline ends. For the CDR3, the DNA is TGTGCCAGCAGCTTAACCGACACAGATACGCAGTATTTT. This codes for CASSLTDTDTQYF.

This clone has a count of ten or more. CDR3 coding DNA: TGTGCCAGCAGTTTACCGGCGGGAGGTTCATCCTACGAGCAGTACTTC. This translates into CASSLPAGGSSYEQYF. The V call is TRBV28, the J call TRBJ2-7, with 8 nucleotides matching TRBD2. Germline loops: CDR1 MDHEN, CDR2 SYDVKM. The CDR3 has 16 residues. V lost 2 bases to trimming and J lost 1 base; unmatched junction nucleotides: 7.

Here the CDR3 DNA reads TGTGCCAGCAGACCTATCCAGGGACTAAACTATGGCTACACCTTC. Translated: CASRPIQGLNYGYTF. This chain connects TRBV28 to TRBJ1-2, with a possible D match to TRBD1 (5 bases). Looked up from germline, CDR1 is MDHEN and CDR2 is SYDVKM. V was pared by 6 bases and J by 2 bases, with 16 bases between. The CDR3 spans 15 residues.

The chain recombines TRBV2 with TRBJ2-7, with a tentative D call TRBD2 (6 bases). The CDR3 covers 14 residues. V lost 0 bases, J lost 6 bases, and 12 bases lay in between. The germline V gene encodes CDR1 SNHLY and CDR2 FYNNEI. CDR3 in amino acids: CASSEARVGGEQYF. DNA of the CDR3: TGTGCCAGCAGTGAAGCGCGGGTGGGAGGCGAGCAGTACTTC.

A few counts support this clone. The V and J genes are TRBV11-2 and TRBJ1-4; the match to TRBD1 covers 9 bases. The trim removed 5 bases at V and 8 bases at J, leaving 3 bases unmatched. Germline lookup yields CDR1 SGHAT and CDR2 FQNNGV. CDR3 size: 13 residues. The CDR3 loop is CASSETGGEKLFF. CDR3 nucleotide sequence: TGTGCCAGCAGCGAGACAGGGGGAGAAAAACTGTTTTTT.